This entry concerns a single T cell receptor beta chain. Antigen unknown. CDR1 and CDR2 from the germline V gene are SGHRS and YFSETQ. CDR3 length: 17 amino acids. Trimming removed 7 bases from V and 2 bases from J; junction bases left unmatched: 9. The sample originates from a study of T cell responses to AZD1222 COVID-19 vaccine. Clones were sequenced by immunoSEQ multiplex PCR, and TCRdb holds only the in-frame ones, with some missing. The table has some 130,000 clones, 80% to 95% seen once. Study results and caveats: Repertoire sampling occurred only after the peak T cell response.

The receptor was derived from an adult who received the AZD1222 COVID-19 vaccine. The sample was peripheral blood, taken 28 days after the second AZD1222 dose. The rearrangement uses TRBV5-1 and TRBJ2-6; TRBD2 matches at 10 bases. In nucleotides, the CDR3 is TGCGCCAGCTTTCAGACTAGCGGGTTACCTGGGGCCAACGTCCTGACTTTC. It specifies CASFQTSGLPGANVLTF.